This T cell receptor (beta chain) was profiled in a study of beta chain features in type 1 diabetes. Study-level background: No age, gender or cell yield differences were seen between patients and healthy donors.

This CDR3 is built from 15 residues. V shed 3 bases and J shed 10 bases, with 21 bases lying between them. Germline-derived CDR1 and CDR2 are MDHEN and SYDVKM. Isolated RNA was reverse transcribed in full, so expressed TCRB transcripts were sequenced. For naive, central memory and regulatory T cell samples, reads averaged about 3.5 million. The data were produced by immunoSEQ multiplex PCR, yet TCRdb's version contains in-frame clones alone and is incomplete. Of some 150,000 clones listed, approximately 52% are singletons. This clone was counted only a few times. Antigen specificity is unknown. Study outcomes and limitations: In every one of the four CD4+ subsets, TCRB CDR3s were moderately but significantly shorter in Type 1 diabetes patients. The naive, central memory and Treg TCRB repertoires showed an apparent similarity that was greater among patients than among healthy donors.

The TCR originated in a man between 18 and 29 years old in good health. The rearrangement uses TRBV28 and TRBJ1-1; D may be TRBD1 (5 bases). Input material: Tregs from blood. The CDR3 region is CASSLGRSGGFRAFF. The CDR3 bases are TGTGCCAGCAGTTTGGGACGGTCGGGGGGATTTCGAGCTTTCTTT.